This entry features one TCR beta chain sequence. The specificity of this receptor is unknown. No much larger clone is present one base from it, and per-base qualities are unavailable. The collaborating institutions used their own protocols to collect whole blood in K2EDTA tubes. For TCRbeta analysis, collaborator samples were shipped as frozen whole blood, as isolated PBMCs, or as DNA extracted from either sample type. The CDR1 and CDR2 encoded by the germline V gene are KGHSY and FQNENV. Taken from cysteine to phenylalanine, the CDR3 has 12 residues. Only the CDR3 part of the read is kept: 36 bases, read in frame from the first base. Clipping removes 10 bases from V and 9 bases from J, with 9 as the unmatched junction base count. The data are from a study of blood T cell repertoires in COVID-19 (TCRdb year 2020). Notes on the research overall: Samples covering the acute and convalescent phases of COVID-19 were provided by collaborators in the United States, Italy and Spain. The samples were drawn from the first 160 participants of the ongoing ImmuneRACE study and from some 1,300 subjects provided by 6 global collaborators. Sample metadata almost always included a de-identified subject ID, COVID-19 status, age in years and sex. HLA class I and class II types, where available, came from metadata supplied by the sample provider rather than from assay-based typing. The prospective study material was composed of cDNA or gDNA derived from T cells, B-cell-depleted T cells, or PBMCs. Deeply sampled blood TCRbeta repertoires from subjects exposed to, actively infected with, or recovered from COVID-19 were included in the dataset. The repertoires were released in a freely available public database meant as a resource for research on the immune response to SARS-CoV-2.

Here is what the overall study found, with its caveats: How much clinical and demographic metadata was included differed by source and by participant, and the metadata was provided uncurated.

TCRbeta CDR3 regions were amplified from genomic DNA by means of the immunoSEQ Assay, a bias-controlled multiplex PCR. Per the authors' processing: The number of nucleated cells in each sample was estimated by amplification of reference gene primers within the assay. Sequence reads were collapsed and filtered to measure the absolute abundance of every unique TCRbeta CDR3 rearrangement. Productive Simpson clonality was computed per sample as the square root of Simpson's diversity index over productive rearrangements. Sourced from immuneACCESS, this table was stored by TCRdb with only in-frame sequences that have V and J called. A share of the clones is absent; for the studies checked, an unresolved V gene accounts for under half, and the remainder has no known explanation. The D gene and trimming were derived from the DNA, and the V and J assignments and clone size from that table. Within this sample are over 100,000 clones, with over 80% of them counted one time only. 15% of the sample is held by the ten biggest clonotypes.

The chain couples TRBV16 to TRBJ2-1; 7 central bases correspond to TRBD2. The sequenced sample consisted of peripheral blood. This clonotype originated in a man aged 45-65 years with acute or convalescent COVID-19. The DNA is as follows: TGTGCCACCCAACGGACTAGGACTGAGCAGTTCTTC. It translates to CATQRTRTEQFF.